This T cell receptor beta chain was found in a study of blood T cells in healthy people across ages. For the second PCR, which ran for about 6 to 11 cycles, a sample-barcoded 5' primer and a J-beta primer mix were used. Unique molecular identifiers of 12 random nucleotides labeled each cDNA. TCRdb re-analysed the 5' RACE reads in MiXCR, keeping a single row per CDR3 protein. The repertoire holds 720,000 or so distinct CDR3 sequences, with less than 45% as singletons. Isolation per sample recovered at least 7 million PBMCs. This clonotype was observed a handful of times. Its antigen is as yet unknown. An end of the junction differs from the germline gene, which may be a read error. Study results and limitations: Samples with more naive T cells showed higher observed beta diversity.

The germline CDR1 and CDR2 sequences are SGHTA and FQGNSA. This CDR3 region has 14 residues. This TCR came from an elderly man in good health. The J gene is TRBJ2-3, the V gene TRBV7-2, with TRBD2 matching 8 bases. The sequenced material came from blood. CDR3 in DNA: TGTGCCAGCAGCACCCGGACTAGCAAAGATACGCAGTATTTT. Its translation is CASSTRTSKDTQYF.